This T cell receptor (beta chain) stems from a study of T cell repertoires in cytomegalovirus infection (dated by TCRdb to the late 2010s). In the study overall: Alongside well-studied HLA-B-restricted epitopes, the peptide stimulations were aimed at recently identified HLA-C-restricted CMV epitopes, whose presentation resists viral immunomodulation. The HLA type of each donor mattered for the analysis, because public TCR beta signatures pointed to carriage of CMV infection along with the matching HLA type. General conclusions and limits of the study: In both this cohort and an independent cohort of 300 to 450 donors, the cumulative frequency of public TCR beta family members distinguished carriers of CMV infection plus the relevant HLA type. The ex vivo response was dominated by HLA-C-restricted CMV-specific TCR beta clonotypes, and the single most frequent clonotype in two of eight donors was supplied by these HLA-C-restricted clonotypes.

This clonotype showed up just a few times. Its antigen is currently not known. Qualities for individual bases were not recorded, and no much larger clone is one base off. Sequencer: Illumina HiSeq 1500. The public reads were run again by TCRdb, first through fastp at Q25 and then through MiXCR, and only productive beta chains were kept. Records with the same CDR3 protein are collapsed into one entry carrying the most frequent genes and DNA. The sample table holds approximately 150,000 distinct CDR3 sequences, of which about 22% were seen once. The leading ten clones occupy 25% of the sample. Taken with the paper, the label for treatment or condition translates to: in vitro stimulation with specific CMV peptide epitopes to enrich CMV-specific T cells. From cysteine to phenylalanine, the CDR3 is 17 amino acids long. The kept DNA is CDR3 alone, 51 bases in frame from the first base. Trimming leaves V shorter by 6 bases and J shorter by 0 bases, with the junction holding 10 bases beyond the gene matches. From the germline V gene, CDR1 is ENHRY and CDR2 is SYGVKD.

Recombination connected TRBV10-3 to TRBJ1-1; 10 central bases correspond to TRBD1. Sequenced here: CD8+ T cells from cultured PBMCs, sampled from culture after CMV antigen stimulation. The sequence derives from a human donor in good health (CMV status not recorded). Some clones in this sample may be carry-over from other donors' samples. In nucleotide form, the sequence is TGTGCCATCAGCCCCGGGGACAGGGGCATCCTGAACACTGAAGCTTTCTTT. It translates as CAISPGDRGILNTEAFF.